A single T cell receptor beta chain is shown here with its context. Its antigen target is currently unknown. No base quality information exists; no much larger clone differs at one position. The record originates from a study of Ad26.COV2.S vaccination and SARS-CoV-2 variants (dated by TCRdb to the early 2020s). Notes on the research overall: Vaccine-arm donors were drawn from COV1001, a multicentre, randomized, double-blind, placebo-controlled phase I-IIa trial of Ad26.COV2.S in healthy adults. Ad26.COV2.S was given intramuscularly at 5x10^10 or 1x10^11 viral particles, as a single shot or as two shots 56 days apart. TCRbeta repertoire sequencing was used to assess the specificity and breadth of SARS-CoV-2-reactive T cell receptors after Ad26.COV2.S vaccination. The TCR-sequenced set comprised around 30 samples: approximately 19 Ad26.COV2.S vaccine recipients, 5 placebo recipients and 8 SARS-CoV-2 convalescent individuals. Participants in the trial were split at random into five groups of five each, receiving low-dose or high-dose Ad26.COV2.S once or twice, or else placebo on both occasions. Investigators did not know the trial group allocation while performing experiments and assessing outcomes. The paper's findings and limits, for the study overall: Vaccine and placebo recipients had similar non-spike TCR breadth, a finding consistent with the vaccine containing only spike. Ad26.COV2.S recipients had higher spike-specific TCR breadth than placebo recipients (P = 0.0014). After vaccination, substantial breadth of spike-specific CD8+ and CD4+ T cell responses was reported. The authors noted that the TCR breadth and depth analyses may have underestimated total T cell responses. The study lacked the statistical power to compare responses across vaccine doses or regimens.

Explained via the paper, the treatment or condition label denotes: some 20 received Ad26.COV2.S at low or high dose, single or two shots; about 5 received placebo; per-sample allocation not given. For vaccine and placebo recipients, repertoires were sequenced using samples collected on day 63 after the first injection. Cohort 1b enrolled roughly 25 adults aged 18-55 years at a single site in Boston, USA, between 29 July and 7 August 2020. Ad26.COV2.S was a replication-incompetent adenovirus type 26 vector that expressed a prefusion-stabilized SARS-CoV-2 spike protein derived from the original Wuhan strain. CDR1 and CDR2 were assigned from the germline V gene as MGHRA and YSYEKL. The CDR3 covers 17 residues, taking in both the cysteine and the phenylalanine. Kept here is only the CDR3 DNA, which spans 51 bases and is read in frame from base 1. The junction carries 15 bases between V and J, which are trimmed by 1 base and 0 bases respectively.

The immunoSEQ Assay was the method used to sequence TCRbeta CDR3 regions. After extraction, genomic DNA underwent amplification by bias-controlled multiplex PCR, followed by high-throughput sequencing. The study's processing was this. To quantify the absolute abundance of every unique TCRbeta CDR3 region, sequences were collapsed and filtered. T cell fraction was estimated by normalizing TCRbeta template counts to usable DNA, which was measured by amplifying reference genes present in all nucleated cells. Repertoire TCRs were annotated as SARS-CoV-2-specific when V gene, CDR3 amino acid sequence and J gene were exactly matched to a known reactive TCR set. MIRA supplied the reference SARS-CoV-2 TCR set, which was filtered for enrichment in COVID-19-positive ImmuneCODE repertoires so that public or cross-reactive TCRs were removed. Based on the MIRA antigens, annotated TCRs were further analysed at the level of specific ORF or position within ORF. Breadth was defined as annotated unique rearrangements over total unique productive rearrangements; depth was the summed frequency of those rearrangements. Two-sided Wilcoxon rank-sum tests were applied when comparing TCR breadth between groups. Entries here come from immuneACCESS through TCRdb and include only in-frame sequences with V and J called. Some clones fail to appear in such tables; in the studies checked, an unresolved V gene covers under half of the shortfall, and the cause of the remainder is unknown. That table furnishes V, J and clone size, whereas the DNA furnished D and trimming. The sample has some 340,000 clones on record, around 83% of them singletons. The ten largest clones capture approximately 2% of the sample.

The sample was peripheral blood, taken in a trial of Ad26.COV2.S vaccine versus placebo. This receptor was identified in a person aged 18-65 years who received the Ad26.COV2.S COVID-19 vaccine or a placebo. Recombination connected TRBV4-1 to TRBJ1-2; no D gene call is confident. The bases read TGCGCCAGCAGCCAAGTGGAAGGCGGCAGATCTAACTATGGCTACACCTTC. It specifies CASSQVEGGRSNYGYTF.